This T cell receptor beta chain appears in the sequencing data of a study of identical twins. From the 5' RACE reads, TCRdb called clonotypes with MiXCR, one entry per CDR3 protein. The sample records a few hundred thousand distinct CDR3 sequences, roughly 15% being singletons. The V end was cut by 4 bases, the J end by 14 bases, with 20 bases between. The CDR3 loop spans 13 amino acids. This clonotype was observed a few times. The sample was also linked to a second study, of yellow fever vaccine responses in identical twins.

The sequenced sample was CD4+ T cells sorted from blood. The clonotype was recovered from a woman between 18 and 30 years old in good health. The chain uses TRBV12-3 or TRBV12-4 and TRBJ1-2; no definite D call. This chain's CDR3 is CASSSASSRLSTF. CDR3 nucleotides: TGTGCCAGCAGTTCGGCGTCGAGCCGCCTAAGTACCTTC.